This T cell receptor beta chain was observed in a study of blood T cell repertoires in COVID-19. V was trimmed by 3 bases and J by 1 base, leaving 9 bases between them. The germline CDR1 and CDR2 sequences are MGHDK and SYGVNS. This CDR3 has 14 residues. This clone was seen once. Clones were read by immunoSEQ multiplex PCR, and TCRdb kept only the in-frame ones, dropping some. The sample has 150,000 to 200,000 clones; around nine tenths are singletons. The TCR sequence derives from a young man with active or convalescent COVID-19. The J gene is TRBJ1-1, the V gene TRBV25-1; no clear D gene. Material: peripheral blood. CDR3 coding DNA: TGTGCCAGCAGTGACCCCGGTGGGAACACTGAAGCTTTCTTT. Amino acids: CASSDPGGNTEAFF.